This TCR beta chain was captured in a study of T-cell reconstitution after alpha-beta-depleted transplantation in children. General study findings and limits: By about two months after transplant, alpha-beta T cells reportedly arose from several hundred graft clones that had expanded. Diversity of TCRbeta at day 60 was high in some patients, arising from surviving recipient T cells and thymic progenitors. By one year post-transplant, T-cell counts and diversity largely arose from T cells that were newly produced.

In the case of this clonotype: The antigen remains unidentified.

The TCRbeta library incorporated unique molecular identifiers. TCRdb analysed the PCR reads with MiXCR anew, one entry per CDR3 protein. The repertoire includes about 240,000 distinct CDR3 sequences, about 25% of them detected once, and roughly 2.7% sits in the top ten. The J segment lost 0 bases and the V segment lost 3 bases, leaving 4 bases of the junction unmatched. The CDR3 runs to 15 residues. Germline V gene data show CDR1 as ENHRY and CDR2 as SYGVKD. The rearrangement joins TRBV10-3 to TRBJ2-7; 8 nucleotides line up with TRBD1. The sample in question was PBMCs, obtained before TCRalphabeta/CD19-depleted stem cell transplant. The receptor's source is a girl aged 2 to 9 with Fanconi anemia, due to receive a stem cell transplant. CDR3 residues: CAISDYRGSSYEQYF. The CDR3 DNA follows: TGTGCCATCAGTGATTACAGGGGGAGCTCCTACGAGCAGTACTTC.